This TCR beta chain stems from a study of cytomegalovirus exposure and HLA in healthy donors. Study outcomes and limitations: The authors later linked a missense DCLRE1C variant to TCR beta V- and J-gene trimming.

This clone turned up a few times. The antigen is not known. The ends lost 10 bases at V and 4 bases at J; junction bases unmatched: 7. This CDR3 is built from 12 residues. The V gene's germline CDR1 is MNHEY and CDR2 SVGAGI. The PCR employed 60 Vbeta primers together with 13 Jbeta primers. The data were produced by immunoSEQ multiplex PCR, yet TCRdb's version contains in-frame clones alone and is incomplete. The profile shows about 25,000 clones, roughly 70% of them singletons. The sequencing input was PBMCs. The clonotype comes from a woman in her 50s in good health and CMV-seronegative. The chain employs TRBV6-5 and TRBJ2-7; 7 nucleotides agree with TRBD2. DNA of the CDR3: TGTGCCACCTGGACTAGTAAATACGAGCAGTACTTC. It is translated as CATWTSKYEQYF.